At least ten counts were recorded for the clone carrying this T cell receptor (beta chain). TCRdb reprocessed the 5' RACE reads with MiXCR, giving one entry per CDR3 protein. Of about 150,000 distinct CDR3 sequences listed, 14% were seen once; the top ten hold about 14%. The record originates from a study of T-cell memory formation after mild COVID-19. This CDR3 has 14 residues. Germline V gene lookup returns CDR1 MNHEY and CDR2 SVGAGI. The V and J ends lost 2 bases and 7 bases respectively, with 12 bases between them. The sequenced sample was PBMCs or a T cell subset sorted from them (not recorded which). This sequence was found in an adult woman who had mild COVID-19 (a few samples of this study predate the infection). Cell type and time point are not known. The rearrangement uses TRBV6-5 and TRBJ2-1; the D is unclear. The CDR3 nucleotides read TGTGCCAGCAGTTACGAAGGTAGCCCGAATGAGCAGTTCTTC. It is translated as CASSYEGSPNEQFF.